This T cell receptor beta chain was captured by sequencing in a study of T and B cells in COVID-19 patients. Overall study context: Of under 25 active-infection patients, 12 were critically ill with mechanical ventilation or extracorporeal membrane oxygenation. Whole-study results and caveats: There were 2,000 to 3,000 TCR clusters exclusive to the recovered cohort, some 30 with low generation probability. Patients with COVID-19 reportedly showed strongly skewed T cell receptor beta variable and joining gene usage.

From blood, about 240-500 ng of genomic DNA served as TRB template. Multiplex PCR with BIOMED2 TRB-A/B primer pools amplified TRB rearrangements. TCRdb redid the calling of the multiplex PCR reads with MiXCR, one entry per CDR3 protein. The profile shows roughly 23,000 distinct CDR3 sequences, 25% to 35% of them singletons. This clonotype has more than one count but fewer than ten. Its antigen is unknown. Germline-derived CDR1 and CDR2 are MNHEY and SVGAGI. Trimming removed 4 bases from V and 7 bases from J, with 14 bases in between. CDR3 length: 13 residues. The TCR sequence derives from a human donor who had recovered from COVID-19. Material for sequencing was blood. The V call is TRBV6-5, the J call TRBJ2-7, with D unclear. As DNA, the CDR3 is TGTGCCAGCAGTTTAAACGCCCAGCGAGAGCAGTACTTC. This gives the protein CASSLNAQREQYF.